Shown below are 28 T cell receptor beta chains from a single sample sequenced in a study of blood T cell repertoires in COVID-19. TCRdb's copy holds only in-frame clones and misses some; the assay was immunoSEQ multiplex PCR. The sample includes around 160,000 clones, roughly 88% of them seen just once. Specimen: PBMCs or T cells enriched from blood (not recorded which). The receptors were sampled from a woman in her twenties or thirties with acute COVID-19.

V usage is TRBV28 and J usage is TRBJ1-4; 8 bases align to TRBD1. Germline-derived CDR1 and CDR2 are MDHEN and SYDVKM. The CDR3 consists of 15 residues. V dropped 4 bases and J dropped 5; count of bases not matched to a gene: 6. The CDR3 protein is CASSYGQGLNEKLFF. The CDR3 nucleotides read TGTGCCAGCAGTTATGGACAGGGATTAAATGAAAAACTGTTTTTT.

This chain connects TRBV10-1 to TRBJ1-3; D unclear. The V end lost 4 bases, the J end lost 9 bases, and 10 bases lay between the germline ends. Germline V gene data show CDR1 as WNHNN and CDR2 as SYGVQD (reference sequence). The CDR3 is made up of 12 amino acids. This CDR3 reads CASSVLVRTIYF. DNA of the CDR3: TGCGCCAGCAGTGTACTGGTACGCACCATATATTTT.

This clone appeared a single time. CDR3 protein: CASGGPNEPQHF. The CDR3 coding sequence is TGTGCCTCCGGGGGTCCGAATGAGCCCCAGCATTTT. The V gene is TRBV10-3, the J gene TRBJ1-5; the D gene is possibly TRBD1 (5 bases). The CDR3 loop spans 12 amino acids. With 11 bases removed from V and 8 bases from J, the gap between germline ends came to 16 bases. Germline CDR1 and CDR2: ENHRY and SYGVKD.

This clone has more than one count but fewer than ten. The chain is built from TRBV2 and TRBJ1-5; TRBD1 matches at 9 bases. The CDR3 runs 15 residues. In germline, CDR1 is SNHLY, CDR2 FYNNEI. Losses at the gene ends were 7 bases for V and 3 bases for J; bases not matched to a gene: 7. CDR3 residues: CASTSYRGLNQPQHF. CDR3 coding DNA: TGTGCCAGCACAAGTTACAGGGGGCTCAATCAGCCCCAGCATTTT. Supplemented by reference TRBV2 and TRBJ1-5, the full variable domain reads EPEVTQTPSHQVTQMGQEVILRCVPISNHLYFYWYRQILGQKVEFLVSFYNNEISEKSEIFDDQFSVERPDGSNFTLKIRSTKLEDSAMYFCASTSYRGLNQPQHFGDGTRLSIL.

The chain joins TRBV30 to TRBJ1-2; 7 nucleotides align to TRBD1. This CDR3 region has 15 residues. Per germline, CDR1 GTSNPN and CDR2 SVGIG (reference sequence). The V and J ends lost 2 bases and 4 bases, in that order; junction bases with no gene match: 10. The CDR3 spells CAWSPPTGLAYGYTF. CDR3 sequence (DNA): TGTGCCTGGAGTCCGCCGACAGGGTTGGCCTATGGCTACACCTTC.

The CDR3 protein is CAITDNTDEQFF. In DNA, the CDR3 is TGCGCCATTACCGACAATACCGATGAGCAGTTCTTC. The chain uses TRBV5-1 and TRBJ2-1; D remains ambiguous. The CDR3 loop spans 12 amino acids. V gave up 9 bases and J gave up 8 bases, with 15 bases separating them. Germline V gene lookup returns CDR1 SGHRS and CDR2 YFSETQ.

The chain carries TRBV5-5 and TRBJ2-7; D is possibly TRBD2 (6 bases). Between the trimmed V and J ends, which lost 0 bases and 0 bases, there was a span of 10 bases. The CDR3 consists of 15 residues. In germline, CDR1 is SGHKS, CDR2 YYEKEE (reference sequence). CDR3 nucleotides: TGTGCCAGCAGCTTGGGTGCGGGGAGCTCCTACGAGCAGTACTTC. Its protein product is CASSLGAGSSYEQYF.

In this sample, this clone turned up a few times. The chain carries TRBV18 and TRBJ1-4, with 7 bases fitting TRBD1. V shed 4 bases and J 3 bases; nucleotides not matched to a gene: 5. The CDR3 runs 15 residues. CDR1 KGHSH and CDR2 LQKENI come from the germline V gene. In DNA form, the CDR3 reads TGTGCCAGCTCACGCGACGACAGGGCTAATGAAAAACTGTTTTTT. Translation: CASSRDDRANEKLFF.

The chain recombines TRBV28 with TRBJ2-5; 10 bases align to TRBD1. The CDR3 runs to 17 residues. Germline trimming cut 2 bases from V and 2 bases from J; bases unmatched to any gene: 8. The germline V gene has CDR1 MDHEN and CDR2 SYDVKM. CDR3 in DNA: TGTGCCAGCAGTTTACTCCAGGGACAGGGGATTCAAGAGACCCAGTACTTC. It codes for CASSLLQGQGIQETQYF.

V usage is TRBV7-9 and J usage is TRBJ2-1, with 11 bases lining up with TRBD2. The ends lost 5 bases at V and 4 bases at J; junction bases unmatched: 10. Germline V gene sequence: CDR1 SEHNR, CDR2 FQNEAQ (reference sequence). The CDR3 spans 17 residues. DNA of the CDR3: TGTGCCAGCAGCGCCGCCCGACTAGCGGGGTCATACAATGAGCAGTTCTTC. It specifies CASSAARLAGSYNEQFF.

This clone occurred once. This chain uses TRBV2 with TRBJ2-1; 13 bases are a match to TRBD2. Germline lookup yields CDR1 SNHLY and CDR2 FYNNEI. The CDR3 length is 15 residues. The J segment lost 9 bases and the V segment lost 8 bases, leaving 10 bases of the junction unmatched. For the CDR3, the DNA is TGTGCCAGCTACCGGACTAGCGGGAGACCTGGTGAGCAGTTCTTC. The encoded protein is CASYRTSGRPGEQFF.

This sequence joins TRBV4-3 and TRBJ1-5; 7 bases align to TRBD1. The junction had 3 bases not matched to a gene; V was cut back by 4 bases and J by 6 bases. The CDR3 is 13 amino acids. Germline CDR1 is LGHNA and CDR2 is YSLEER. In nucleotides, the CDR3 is TGCGCCAGCAGCCTTGACAGGGCTCAGCCCCAGCATTTT. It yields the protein CASSLDRAQPQHF.

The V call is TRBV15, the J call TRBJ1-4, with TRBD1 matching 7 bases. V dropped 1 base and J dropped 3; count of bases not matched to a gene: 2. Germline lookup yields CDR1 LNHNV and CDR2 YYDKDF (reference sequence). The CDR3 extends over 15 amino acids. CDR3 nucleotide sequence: TGTGCCACCAGCAGAGCGGGACAGTCTAATGAAAAACTGTTTTTT. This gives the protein CATSRAGQSNEKLFF.

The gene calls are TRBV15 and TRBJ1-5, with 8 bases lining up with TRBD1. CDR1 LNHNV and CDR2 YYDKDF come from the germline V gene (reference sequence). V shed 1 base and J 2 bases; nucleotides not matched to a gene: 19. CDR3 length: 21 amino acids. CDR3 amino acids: CATSRVLPDRGDPSRNQPQHF. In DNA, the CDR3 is TGTGCCACCAGCAGAGTCCTGCCCGACAGGGGTGATCCCTCACGCAATCAGCCCCAGCATTTT.

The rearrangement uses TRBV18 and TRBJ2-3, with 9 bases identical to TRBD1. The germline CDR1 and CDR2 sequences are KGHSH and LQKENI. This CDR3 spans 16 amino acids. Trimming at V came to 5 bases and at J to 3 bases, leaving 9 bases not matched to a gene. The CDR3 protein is CASSLSGTGSTDTQYF. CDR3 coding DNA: TGTGCCAGCTCATTATCCGGGACAGGGTCAACAGATACGCAGTATTTT. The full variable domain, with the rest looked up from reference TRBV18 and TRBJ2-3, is NAGVMQNPRHLVRRRGQEARLRCSPMKGHSHVYWYRQLPEEGLKFMVYLQKENIIDESGMPKERFSAEFPKEGPSILRIQQVVRGDSAAYFCASSLSGTGSTDTQYFGPGTRLTVL.

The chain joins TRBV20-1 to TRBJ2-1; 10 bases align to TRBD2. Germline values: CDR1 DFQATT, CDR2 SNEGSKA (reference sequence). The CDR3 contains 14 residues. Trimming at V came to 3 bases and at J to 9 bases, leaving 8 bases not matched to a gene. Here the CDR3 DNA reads TGCAGTGCTAGTTGGCTAGCGGGAGTAGGTGAGCAGTTCTTC. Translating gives CSASWLAGVGEQFF.

In DNA form, the CDR3 reads TGTGCCAGCAGCTCAACCGAACAGAGCTCTGGAAACACCATATATTTT. Amino acid sequence: CASSSTEQSSGNTIYF. The chain recombines TRBV28 with TRBJ1-3; D ambiguous. The CDR3 loop spans 16 amino acids. Germline-derived CDR1 and CDR2 are MDHEN and SYDVKM. The V end lost 6 bases, the J end lost 0 bases, and 15 bases lay between the germline ends.

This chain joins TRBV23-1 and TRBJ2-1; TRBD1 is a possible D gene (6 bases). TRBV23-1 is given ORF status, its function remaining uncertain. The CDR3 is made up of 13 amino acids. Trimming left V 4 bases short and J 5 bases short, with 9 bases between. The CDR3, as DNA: TGCGCCAGCAGTCTCGGACAGAACAATGAGCAGTTCTTC. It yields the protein CASSLGQNNEQFF.

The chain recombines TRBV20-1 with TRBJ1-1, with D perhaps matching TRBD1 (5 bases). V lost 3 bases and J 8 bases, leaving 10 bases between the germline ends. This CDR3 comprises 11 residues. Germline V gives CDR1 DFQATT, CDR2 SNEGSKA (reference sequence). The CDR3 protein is CSARGGLEAFF. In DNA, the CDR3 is TGCAGTGCTAGGGGGGGACTCGAAGCTTTCTTT.

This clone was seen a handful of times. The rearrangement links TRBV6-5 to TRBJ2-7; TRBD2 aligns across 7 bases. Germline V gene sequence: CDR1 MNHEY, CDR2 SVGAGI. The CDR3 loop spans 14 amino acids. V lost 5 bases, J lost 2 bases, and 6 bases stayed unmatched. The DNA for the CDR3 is TGTGCCAGCAGTAAAACCGGGACTACCTACGAGCAGTACTTC. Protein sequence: CASSKTGTTYEQYF.

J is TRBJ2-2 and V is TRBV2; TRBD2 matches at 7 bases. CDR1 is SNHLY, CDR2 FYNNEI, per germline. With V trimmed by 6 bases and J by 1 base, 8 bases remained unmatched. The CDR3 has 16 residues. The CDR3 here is CASSPGGSLNTGELFF. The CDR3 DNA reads TGTGCCAGCAGCCCCGGGGGGTCGTTGAACACCGGGGAGCTGTTTTTT.

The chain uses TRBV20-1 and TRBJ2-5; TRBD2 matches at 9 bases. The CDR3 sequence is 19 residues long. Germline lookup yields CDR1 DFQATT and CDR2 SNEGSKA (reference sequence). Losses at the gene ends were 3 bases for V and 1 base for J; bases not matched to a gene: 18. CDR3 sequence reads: CSASPSGAGWSRLQETQYF. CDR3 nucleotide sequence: TGCAGTGCTAGTCCTAGCGGGGCGGGATGGTCCCGGCTCCAAGAGACCCAGTACTTC.

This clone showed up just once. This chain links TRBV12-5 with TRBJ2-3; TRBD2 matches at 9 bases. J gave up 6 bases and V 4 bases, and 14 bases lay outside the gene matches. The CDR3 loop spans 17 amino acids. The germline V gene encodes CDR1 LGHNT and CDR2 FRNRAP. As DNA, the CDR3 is TGTGCTAGTGGTTCTGGGCTAGCGGGACCCGGGGAGGATACGCAGTATTTT. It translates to CASGSGLAGPGEDTQYF.

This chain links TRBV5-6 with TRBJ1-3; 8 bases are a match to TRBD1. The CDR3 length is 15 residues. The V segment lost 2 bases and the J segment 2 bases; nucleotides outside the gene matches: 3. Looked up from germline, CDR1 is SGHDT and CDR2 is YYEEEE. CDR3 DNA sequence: TGTGCCAGCAGCTTCCAGGGGGCTACTGGAAACACCATATATTTT. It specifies CASSFQGATGNTIYF. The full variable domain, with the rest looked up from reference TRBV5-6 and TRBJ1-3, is DAGVTQSPTHLIKTRGQQVTLRCSPKSGHDTVSWYQQALGQGPQFIFQYYEEEERQRGNFPDRFSGHQFPNYSSELNVNALLLGDSALYLCASSFQGATGNTIYFGEGSWLTVV.

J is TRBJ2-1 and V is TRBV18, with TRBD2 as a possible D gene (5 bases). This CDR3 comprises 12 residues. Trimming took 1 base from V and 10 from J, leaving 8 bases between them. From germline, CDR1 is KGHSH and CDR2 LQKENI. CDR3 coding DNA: TGTGCCAGCTCACCACTTGGCGGGGAGCAGTTCTTC. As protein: CASSPLGGEQFF.

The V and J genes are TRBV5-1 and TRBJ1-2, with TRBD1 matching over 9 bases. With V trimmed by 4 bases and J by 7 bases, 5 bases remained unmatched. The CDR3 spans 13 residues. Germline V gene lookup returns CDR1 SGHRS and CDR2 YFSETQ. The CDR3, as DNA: TGCGCCAGCAGCGAACAGGGGGCGGGTGGCTACACCTTC. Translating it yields CASSEQGAGGYTF.

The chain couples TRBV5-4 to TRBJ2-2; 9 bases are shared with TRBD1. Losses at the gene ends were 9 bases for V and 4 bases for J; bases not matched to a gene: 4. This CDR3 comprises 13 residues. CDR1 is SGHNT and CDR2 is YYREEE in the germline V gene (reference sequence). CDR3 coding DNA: TGTGCCATACGGGACAGGGTCACCGGGGAGCTGTTTTTT. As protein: CAIRDRVTGELFF.

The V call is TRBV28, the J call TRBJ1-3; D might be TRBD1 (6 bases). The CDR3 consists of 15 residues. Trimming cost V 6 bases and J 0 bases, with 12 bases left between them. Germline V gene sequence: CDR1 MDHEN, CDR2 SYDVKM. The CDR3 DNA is TGTGCCAGCAGCCAGGGGTCGGACTCTGGAAACACCATATATTTT. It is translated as CASSQGSDSGNTIYF.